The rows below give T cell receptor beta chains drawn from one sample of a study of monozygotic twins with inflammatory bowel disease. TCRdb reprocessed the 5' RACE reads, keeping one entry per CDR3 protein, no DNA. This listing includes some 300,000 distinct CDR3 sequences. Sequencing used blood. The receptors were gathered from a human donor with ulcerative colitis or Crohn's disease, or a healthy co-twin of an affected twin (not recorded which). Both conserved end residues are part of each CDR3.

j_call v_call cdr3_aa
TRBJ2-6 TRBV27 CASSLSGGFVSGANVLTF
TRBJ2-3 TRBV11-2 CASSLGQFRSLRADTQYF
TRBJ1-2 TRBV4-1 CASSQDQFGNYGYTF
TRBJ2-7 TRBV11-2 CASSQKDPRQKSSYEQYF
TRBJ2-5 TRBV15 CATSRDDRAQETQYF
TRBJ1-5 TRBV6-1 CASTRRAQSNQPQHF
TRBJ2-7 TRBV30 CAWERGATSYEQYF
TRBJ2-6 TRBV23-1 CASRSGANVLTF
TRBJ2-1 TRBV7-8 CASRAGLAGGRNEQFF
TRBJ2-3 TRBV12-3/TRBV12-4 CASSFITASPDTQYF
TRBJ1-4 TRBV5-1 CASSHRDRVLATNEKLFF
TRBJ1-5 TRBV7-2 CATTRDGYNQPQHF
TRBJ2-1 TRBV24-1 CATSDTLIWEQFF
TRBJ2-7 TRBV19 CASRDRGSYEQYF
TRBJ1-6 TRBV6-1 CASSPPGGRQNSPLHF
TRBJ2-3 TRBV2 CASSERSSGRVDTQYF
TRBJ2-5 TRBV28 CASSFVDRHPFQETQYF
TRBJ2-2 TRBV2 CASGEPGSNTGELFF
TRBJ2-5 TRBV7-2 CASSQNPGTGETQYF
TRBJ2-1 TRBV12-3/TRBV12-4 CASSPRGQGARNEQFF
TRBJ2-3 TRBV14 CASSQEVSGDTQYF
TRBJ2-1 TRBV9 CASSLRLAGRNNEQFF
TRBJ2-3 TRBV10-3 CAISDLDTQYF
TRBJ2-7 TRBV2 CASSLTVMAGVAYF
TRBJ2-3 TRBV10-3 CAISGRSGTDTQYF
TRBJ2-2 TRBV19 CASGKRMAGKANTGELFF
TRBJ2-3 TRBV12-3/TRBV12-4 CASQPGQRADTQYF